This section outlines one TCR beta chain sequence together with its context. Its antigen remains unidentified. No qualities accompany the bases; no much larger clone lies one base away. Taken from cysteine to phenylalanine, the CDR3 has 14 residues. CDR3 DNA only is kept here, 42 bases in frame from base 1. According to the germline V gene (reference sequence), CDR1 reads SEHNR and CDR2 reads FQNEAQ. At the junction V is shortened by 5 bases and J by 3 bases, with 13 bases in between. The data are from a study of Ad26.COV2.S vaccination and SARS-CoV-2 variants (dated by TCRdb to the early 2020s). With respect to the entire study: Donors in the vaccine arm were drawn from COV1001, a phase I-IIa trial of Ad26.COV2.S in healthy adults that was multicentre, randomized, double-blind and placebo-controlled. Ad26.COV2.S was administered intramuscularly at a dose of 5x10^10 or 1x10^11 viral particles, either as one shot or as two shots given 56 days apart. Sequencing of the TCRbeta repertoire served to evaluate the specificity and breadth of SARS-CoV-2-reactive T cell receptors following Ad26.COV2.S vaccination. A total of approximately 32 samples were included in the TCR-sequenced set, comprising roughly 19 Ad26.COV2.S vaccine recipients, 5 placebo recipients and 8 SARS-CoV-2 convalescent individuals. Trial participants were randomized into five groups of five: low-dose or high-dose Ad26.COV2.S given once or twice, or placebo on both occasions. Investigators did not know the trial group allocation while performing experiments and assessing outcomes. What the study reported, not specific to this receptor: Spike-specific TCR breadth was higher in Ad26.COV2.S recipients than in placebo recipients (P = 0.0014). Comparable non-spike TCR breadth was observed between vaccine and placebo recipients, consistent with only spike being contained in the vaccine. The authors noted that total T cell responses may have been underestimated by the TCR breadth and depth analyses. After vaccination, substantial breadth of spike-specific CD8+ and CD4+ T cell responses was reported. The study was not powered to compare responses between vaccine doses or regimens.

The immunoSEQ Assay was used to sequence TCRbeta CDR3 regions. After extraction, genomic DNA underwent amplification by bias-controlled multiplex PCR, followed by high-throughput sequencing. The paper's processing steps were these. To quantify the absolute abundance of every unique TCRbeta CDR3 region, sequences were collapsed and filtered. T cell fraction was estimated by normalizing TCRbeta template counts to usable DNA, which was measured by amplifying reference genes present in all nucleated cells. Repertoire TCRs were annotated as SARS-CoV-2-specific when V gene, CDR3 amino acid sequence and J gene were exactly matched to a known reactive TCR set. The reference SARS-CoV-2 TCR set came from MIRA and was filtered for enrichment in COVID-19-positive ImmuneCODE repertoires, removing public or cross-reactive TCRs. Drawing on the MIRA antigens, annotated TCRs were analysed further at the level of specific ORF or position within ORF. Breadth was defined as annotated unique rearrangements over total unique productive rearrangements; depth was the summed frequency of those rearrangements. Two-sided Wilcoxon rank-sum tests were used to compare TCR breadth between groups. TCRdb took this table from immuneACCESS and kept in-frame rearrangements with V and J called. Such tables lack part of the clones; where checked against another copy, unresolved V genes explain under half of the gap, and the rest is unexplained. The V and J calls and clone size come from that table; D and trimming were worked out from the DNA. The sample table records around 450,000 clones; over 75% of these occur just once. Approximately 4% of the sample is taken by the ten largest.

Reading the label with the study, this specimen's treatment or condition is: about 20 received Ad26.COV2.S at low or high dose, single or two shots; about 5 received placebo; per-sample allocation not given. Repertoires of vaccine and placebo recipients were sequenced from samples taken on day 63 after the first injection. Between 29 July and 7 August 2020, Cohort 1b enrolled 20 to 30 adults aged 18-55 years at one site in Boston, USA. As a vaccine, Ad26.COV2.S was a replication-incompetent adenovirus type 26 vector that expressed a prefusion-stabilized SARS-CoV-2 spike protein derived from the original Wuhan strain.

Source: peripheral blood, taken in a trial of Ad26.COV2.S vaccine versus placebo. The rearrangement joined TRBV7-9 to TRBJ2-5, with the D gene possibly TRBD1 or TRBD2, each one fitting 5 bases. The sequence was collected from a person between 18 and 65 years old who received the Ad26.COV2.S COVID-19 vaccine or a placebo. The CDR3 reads CASSPRATKETQYF. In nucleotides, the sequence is TGTGCCAGCAGCCCCAGGGCGACTAAAGAGACCCAGTACTTC.